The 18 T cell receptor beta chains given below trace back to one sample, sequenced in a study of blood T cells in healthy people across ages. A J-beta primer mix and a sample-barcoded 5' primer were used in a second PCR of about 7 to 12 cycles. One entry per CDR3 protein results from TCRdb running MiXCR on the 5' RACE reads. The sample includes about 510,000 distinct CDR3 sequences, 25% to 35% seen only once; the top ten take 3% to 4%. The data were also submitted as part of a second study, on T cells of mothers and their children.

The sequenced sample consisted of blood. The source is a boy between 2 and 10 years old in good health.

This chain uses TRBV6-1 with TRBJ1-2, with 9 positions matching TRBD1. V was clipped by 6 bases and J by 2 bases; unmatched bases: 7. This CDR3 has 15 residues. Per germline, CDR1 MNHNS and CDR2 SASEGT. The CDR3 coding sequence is TGTGCCAGCAGCGGACAGGGGACCTCCAACTATGGCTACACCTTC. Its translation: CASSGQGTSNYGYTF.

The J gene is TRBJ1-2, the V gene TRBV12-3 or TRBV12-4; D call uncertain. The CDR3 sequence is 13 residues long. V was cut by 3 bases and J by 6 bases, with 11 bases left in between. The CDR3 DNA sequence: TGTGCCAGCAGTTTGGGTCAGGCAAATGGCTACACCTTC. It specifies CASSLGQANGYTF.

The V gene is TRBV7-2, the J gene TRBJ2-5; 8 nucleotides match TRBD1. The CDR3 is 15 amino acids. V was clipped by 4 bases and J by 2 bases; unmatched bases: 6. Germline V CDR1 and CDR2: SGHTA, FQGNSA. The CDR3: CASSSYRGIQETQYF. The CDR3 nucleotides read TGTGCCAGCAGCTCTTACAGGGGGATACAAGAGACCCAGTACTTC.

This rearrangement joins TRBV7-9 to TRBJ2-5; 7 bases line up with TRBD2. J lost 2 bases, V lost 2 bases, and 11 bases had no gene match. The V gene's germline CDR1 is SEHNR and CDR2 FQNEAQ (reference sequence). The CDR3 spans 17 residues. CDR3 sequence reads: CASSLLGRGLQQETQYF. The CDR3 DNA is TGTGCCAGCAGCTTATTGGGAAGGGGACTACAACAAGAGACCCAGTACTTC.

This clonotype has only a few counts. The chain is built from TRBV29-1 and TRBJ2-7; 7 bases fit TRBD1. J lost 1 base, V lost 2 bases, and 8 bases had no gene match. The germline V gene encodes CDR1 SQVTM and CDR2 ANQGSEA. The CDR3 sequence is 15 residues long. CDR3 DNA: TGCAGCGTTGAAAAGGGGGCAGGGGGTTCCTACGAGCAGTACTTC. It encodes CSVEKGAGGSYEQYF.

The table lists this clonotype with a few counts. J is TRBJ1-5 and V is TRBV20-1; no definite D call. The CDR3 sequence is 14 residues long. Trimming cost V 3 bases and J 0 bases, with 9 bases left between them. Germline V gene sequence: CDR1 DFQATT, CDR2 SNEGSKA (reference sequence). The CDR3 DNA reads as TGCAGTGCTAGTTCGGAATATAGCAATCAGCCCCAGCATTTT. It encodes CSASSEYSNQPQHF.

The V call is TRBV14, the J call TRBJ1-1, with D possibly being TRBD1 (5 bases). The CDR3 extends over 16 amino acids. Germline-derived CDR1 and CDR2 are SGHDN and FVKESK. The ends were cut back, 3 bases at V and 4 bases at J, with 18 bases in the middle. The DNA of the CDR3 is TGTGCCAGCAGCCATCTCGCAAGGGGAAGGGGCACTGAAGCTTTCTTT. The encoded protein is CASSHLARGRGTEAFF. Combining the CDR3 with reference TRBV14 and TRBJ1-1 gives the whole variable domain EAGVTQFPSHSVIEKGQTVTLRCDPISGHDNLYWYRRVMGKEIKFLLHFVKESKQDESGMPNNRFLAERTGGTYSTLKVQPAELEDSGVYFCASSHLARGRGTEAFFGQGTRLTVV.

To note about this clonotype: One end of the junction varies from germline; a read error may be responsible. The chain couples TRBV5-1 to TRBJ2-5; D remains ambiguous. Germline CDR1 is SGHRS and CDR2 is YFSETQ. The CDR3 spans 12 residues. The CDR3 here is CASSVNKETQYF. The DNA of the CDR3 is TGCGCCAGCAGCGTGAACAAAGAGACTCAGTACTTC.

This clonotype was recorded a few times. The CDR3 spells CSATGREQWGTQYF. The CDR3, as DNA: TGCAGTGCCACAGGACGGGAGCAGTGGGGGACCCAGTACTTC. The V call is TRBV20-1, the J call TRBJ2-5; possible D gene TRBD2, 6 bases. The CDR3 consists of 14 residues. Germline V gives CDR1 DFQATT, CDR2 SNEGSKA (reference sequence). Trimming cost V 6 bases and J 7 bases, with 21 bases left between them.

For the CDR3, the DNA is TGTGCCAGCAGCTTAAGAGACAGAATTTACAATGAGCAGTTCTTC. It is translated as CASSLRDRIYNEQFF. The V gene is TRBV7-8, the J gene TRBJ2-1, with D possibly TRBD1 on 5 matching bases. The CDR3 contains 15 residues. V was clipped by 2 bases and J by 4 bases, with 12 bases between them. Germline assignment: CDR1 SGHVS and CDR2 FQNEAQ.

CDR3 DNA sequence: TGTGCCAGCAGCCAACCTGAGCGGACCAAGGGCTACGAGCAGTACTTC. Translation: CASSQPERTKGYEQYF. The chain has TRBV11-2 and TRBJ2-7; perhaps TRBD2 as D (5 bases). The V gene's germline CDR1 is SGHAT and CDR2 FQNNGV. The CDR3 is 16 residues long. The ends were cut back, 5 bases at V and 3 bases at J, with 20 bases in the middle.

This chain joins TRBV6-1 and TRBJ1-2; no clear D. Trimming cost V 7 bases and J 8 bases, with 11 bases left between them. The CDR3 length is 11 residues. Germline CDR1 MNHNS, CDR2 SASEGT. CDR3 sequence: CASNEGLGYTF. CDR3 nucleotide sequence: TGTGCCAGCAATGAGGGTCTCGGCTACACCTTC.

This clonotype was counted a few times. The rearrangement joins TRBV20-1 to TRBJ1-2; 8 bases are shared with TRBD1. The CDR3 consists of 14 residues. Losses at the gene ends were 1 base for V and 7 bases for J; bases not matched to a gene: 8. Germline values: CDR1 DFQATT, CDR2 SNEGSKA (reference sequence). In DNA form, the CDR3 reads TGCAGTGCTAGAGTGCCGGACAGGGAGGGTGGCTACACCTTC. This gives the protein CSARVPDREGGYTF.

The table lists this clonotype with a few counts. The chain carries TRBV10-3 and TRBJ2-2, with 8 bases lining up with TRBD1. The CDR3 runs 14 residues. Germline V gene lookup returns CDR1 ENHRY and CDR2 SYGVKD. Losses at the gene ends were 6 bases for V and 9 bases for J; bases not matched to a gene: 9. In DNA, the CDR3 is TGTGCCATCAGCGGCAACCAGGGGGCCCGGGAGCTGTTTTTT. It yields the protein CAISGNQGARELFF.

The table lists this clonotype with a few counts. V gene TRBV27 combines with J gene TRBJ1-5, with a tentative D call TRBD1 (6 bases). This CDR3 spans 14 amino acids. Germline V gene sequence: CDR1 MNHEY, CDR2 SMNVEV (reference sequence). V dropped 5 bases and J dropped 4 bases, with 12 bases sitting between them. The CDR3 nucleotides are TGTGCCAGCAGTCCTCGGACAGAAAATCAGCCCCAGCATTTT. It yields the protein CASSPRTENQPQHF.

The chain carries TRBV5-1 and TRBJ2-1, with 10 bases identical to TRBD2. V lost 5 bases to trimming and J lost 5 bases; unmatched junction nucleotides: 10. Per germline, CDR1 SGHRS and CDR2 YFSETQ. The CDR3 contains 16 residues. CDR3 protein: CASSFPLAGDNNEQFF. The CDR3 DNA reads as TGCGCCAGCAGTTTCCCCCTAGCGGGGGACAACAATGAGCAGTTCTTC.

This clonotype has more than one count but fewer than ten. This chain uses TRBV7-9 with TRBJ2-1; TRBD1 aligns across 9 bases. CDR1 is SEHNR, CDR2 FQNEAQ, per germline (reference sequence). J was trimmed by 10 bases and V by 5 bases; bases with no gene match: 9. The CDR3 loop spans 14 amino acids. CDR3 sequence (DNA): TGTGCCAGCAGCCCTAGGACAGGGGTATGGGAGCAGTTCTTC. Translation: CASSPRTGVWEQFF.

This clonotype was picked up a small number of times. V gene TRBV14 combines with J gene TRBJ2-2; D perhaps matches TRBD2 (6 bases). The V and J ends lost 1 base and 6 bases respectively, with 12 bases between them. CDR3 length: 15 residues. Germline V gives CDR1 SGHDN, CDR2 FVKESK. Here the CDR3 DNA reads TGTGCCAGCAGCCAAGTCAGCGGGTGGTCCGGGGAGCTGTTTTTT. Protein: CASSQVSGWSGELFF.